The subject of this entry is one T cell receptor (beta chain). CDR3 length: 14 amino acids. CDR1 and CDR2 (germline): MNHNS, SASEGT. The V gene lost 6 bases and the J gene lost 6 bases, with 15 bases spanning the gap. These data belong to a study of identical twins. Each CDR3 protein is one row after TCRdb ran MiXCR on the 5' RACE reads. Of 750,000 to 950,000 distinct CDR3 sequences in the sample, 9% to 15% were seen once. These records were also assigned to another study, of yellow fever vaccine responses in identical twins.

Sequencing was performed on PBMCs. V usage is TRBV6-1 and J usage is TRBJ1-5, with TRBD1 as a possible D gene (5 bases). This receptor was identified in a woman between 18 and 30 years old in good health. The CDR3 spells CASSAPGTTQPQHF. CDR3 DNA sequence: TGTGCCAGCAGCGCCCCCGGGACCACTCAGCCCCAGCATTTT.